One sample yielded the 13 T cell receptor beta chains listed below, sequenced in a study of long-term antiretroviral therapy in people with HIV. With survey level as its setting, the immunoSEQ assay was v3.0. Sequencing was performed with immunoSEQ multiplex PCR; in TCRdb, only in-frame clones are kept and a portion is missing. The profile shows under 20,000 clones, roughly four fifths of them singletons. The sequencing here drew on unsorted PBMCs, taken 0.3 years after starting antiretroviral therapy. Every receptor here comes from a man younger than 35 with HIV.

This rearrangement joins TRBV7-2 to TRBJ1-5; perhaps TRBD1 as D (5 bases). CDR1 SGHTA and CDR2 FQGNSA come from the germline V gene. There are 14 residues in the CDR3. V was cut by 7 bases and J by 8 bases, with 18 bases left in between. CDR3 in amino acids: CASTEDSHLKPQHF. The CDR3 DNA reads TGTGCCAGCACCGAAGACAGCCACTTGAAGCCCCAGCATTTT.

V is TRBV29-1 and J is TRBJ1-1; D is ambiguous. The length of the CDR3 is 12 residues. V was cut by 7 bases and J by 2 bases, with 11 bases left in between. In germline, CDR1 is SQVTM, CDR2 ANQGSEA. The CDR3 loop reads CSAPLPNTEAFF. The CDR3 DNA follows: TGCAGCGCGCCCCTCCCAAACACTGAAGCTTTCTTT.

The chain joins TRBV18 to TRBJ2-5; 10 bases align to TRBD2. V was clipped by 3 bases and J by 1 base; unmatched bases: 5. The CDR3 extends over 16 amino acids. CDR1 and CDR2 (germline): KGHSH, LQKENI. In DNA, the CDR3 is TGTGCCAGCTCACCCCGAACTAGCGGGGCCCAAGAGACCCAGTACTTC. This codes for CASSPRTSGAQETQYF.

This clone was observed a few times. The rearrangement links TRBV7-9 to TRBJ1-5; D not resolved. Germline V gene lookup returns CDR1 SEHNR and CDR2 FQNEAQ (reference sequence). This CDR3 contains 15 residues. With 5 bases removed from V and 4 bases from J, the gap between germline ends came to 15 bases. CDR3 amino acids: CASSATDTSNQPQHF. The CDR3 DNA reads TGTGCCAGCAGCGCCACAGACACATCGAATCAGCCCCAGCATTTT.

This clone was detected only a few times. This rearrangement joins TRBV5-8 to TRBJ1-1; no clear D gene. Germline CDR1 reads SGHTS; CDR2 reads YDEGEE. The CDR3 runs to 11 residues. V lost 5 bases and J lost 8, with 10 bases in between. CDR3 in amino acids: CASRGFLEAFF. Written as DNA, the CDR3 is TGTGCCAGCAGGGGGTTCCTAGAAGCTTTCTTT.

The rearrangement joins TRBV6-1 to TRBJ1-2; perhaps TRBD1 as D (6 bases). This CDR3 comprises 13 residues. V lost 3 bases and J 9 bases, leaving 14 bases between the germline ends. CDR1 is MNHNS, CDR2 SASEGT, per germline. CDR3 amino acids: CASSDWGATRYTF. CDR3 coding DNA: TGTGCCAGCAGTGACTGGGGGGCAACCCGCTACACCTTC.

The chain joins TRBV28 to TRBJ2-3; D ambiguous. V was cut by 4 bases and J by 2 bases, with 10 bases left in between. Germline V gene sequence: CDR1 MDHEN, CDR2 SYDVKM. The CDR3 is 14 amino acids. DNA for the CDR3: TGTGCCAGCAGTTCACGGTACTACACAGATACGCAGTATTTT. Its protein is CASSSRYYTDTQYF.

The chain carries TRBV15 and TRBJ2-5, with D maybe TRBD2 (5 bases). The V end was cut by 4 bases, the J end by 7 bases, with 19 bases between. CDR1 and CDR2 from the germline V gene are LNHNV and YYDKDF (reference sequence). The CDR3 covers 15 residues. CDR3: CATSIPRGRWVTQYF. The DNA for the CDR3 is TGTGCCACCAGCATCCCCCGGGGTCGATGGGTGACCCAGTACTTC.

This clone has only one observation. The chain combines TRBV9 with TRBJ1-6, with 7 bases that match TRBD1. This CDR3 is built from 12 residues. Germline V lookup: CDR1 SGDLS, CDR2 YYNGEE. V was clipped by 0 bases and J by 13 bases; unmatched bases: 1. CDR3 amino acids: CASSVDRGPLHF. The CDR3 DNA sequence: TGTGCCAGCAGCGTAGACAGGGGTCCCCTCCACTTT.

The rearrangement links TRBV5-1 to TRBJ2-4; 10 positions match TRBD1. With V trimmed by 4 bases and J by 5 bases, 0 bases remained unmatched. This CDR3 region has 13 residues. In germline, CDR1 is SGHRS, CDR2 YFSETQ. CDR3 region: CASSGTGENIQYF. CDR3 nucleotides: TGCGCCAGCAGCGGGACAGGGGAAAACATTCAGTACTTC.

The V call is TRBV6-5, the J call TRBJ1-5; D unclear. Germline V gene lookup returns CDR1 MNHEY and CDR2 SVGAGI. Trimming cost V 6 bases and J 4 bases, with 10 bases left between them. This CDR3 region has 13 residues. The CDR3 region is CASRKGQNQPQHF. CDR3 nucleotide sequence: TGTGCCAGCAGAAAGGGTCAAAATCAGCCCCAGCATTTT.

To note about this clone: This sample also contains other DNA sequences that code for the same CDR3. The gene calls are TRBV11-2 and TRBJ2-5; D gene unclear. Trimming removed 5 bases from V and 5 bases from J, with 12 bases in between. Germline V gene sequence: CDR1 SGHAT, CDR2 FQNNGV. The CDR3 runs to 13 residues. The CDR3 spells CASSLRPTETQYF. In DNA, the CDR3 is TGTGCCAGCAGCCTCAGACCGACTGAGACCCAGTACTTC.

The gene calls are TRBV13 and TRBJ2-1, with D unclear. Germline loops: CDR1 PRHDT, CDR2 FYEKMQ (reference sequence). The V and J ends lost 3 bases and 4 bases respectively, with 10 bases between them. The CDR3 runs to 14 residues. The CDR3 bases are TGTGCCAGCAGCTTTGATCTGGGGTACAATGAGCAGTTCTTC. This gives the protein CASSFDLGYNEQFF.